The 16 T cell receptor beta chains presented below share a single source sample, sequenced in a study of human T cells and chemical hapten exposure. One entry per CDR3 protein results from TCRdb running MiXCR on the RACE reads. Among fewer than 500,000 distinct CDR3 sequences, around 5% were seen once, and the ten largest hold over 2%. Described time point: patch test 1, 2 weeks after DPC sensitization. Treatment noted: therapeutic diphenylcyclopropenone sensitization with weekly scalp DPC. The sample in question was whole blood, obtained in connection with sensitization to the hapten diphenylcyclopropenone (DPC). These TCRs come from a woman between 50 and 59 years old with alopecia areata. Some clones in this sample may be carry-over from other donors' samples.

This clonotype was recorded at least ten times. The J gene is TRBJ2-5, the V gene TRBV27; 8 nucleotides line up with TRBD2. Germline V gene data show CDR1 as MNHEY and CDR2 as SMNVEV (reference sequence). V shed 3 bases and J 4 bases; nucleotides not matched to a gene: 4. CDR3 length: 14 residues. The CDR3 reads CASSFGGGLETQYF. For the CDR3, the DNA is TGTGCCAGCAGTTTCGGGGGGGGCCTAGAGACCCAGTACTTC.

This clonotype was picked up many times. This rearrangement joins TRBV4-1 to TRBJ1-5, with D perhaps matching TRBD1 (6 bases). The CDR3 is made up of 15 amino acids. In germline, CDR1 is MGHRA, CDR2 YSYEKL. The V end lost 4 bases, the J end lost 0 bases, and 10 bases lay between the germline ends. The CDR3 sequence: CASSLYRDSNQPQHF. CDR3 in DNA: TGCGCCAGCAGCCTTTACAGGGATAGCAATCAGCCCCAGCATTTT.

The chain links TRBV20-1 to TRBJ2-3, with 10 bases identical to TRBD2. CDR3 size: 14 residues. Losses at the gene ends were 7 bases for V and 2 bases for J; bases not matched to a gene: 6. Germline loops: CDR1 DFQATT, CDR2 SNEGSKA (reference sequence). The CDR3 DNA reads as TGCAGTGGTGTAGCGGGGGGAAACACAGATACGCAGTATTTT. This sequence encodes CSGVAGGNTDTQYF.

This clonotype occurred many times. The gene calls are TRBV9 and TRBJ2-3, with D tentatively TRBD1 or TRBD2 (6 bases each). This CDR3 is 14 amino acids long. Germline V gives CDR1 SGDLS, CDR2 YYNGEE. Trimming took 3 bases from V and 4 from J, leaving 12 bases between them. CDR3 DNA sequence: TGTGCCAGCAGCGAGGGGGGCGTCCCAGATACGCAGTATTTT. This encodes CASSEGGVPDTQYF.

The chain couples TRBV20-1 to TRBJ2-7; D is tentatively TRBD1 or TRBD2 (5 bases each). V was shortened by 3 bases and J by 0 bases, with 18 bases between the two germline ends. CDR3 size: 16 residues. CDR1 is DFQATT and CDR2 is SNEGSKA in the germline V gene (reference sequence). The CDR3 sequence is CSARAPLGASSYEQYF. The CDR3 DNA follows: TGCAGTGCTAGGGCTCCTCTCGGGGCAAGCTCCTACGAGCAGTACTTC.

The gene calls are TRBV6-2 or TRBV6-3 and TRBJ2-7; 10 positions agree with TRBD2. The CDR3 length is 15 residues. Germline V lookup: CDR1 MNHEY, CDR2 SVGEGT. The J segment lost 6 bases and the V segment lost 1 base, leaving 6 bases of the junction unmatched. CDR3 in amino acids: CASSYWLAGEGEQYF. In DNA form, the CDR3 reads TGTGCCAGCAGTTACTGGCTAGCGGGAGAAGGCGAGCAGTACTTC.

The chain has TRBV20-1 and TRBJ2-1, with 8 positions matching TRBD2. The CDR3 is 14 residues long. J gave up 10 bases and V 5 bases, and 13 bases lay outside the gene matches. CDR1 is DFQATT, CDR2 SNEGSKA, per germline (reference sequence). Here the CDR3 reads CSAPSGTRGPEQFF. The DNA for the CDR3 is TGCAGTGCTCCCAGCGGGACTAGGGGCCCAGAGCAGTTCTTC.

This clonotype was recorded many times. V usage is TRBV12-3 or TRBV12-4 and J usage is TRBJ2-7; a weak D match, TRBD2 (6 bases). The length of the CDR3 is 16 residues. Trimming cost V 6 bases and J 0 bases, with 18 bases left between them. The CDR3 reads CASSYSPSANSYEQYF. For the CDR3, the DNA is TGTGCCAGCAGCTATTCGCCTAGCGCGAACTCCTACGAGCAGTACTTC.

This chain links TRBV6-5 with TRBJ1-5; possible D gene TRBD1, 6 bases. Germline V gene data show CDR1 as MNHEY and CDR2 as SVGAGI. The CDR3 runs to 15 residues. V was cut by 5 bases and J by 0 bases, with 11 bases left in between. The CDR3 coding sequence is TGTGCCAGCAGTACCGGGACATATAGCAATCAGCCCCAGCATTTT. It is translated as CASSTGTYSNQPQHF.

This clonotype came up a few times. V usage is TRBV29-1 and J usage is TRBJ2-1; TRBD2 aligns across 9 bases. V trimming: 5 bases; J trimming: 11 bases; junction bases outside the gene matches: 13. The CDR3 sequence is 14 residues long. CDR1 is SQVTM, CDR2 ANQGSEA, per germline. Written as DNA, the CDR3 is TGCAGCGTTCAAGCCGGGACTAGCAGCTCTCAGCAGTTCTTC. This translates into CSVQAGTSSSQQFF.

This chain connects TRBV3-1 to TRBJ2-7; D gene ambiguous. The V end was cut by 4 bases, the J end by 4 bases, with 14 bases between. The CDR3 consists of 14 residues. Per the germline V gene, CDR1 is LGHDT and CDR2 is YNNKEL (reference sequence). CDR3 loop: CASSRDWAVYEQYF. CDR3 DNA sequence: TGTGCCAGCAGCCGTGACTGGGCCGTTTACGAGCAGTACTTC.

This clonotype occurred a few times. This chain links TRBV7-2 with TRBJ2-5; 7 bases are shared with TRBD1. The CDR3 has 15 residues. Germline CDR1 and CDR2: SGHTA and FQGNSA. V dropped 4 bases and J dropped 4; count of bases not matched to a gene: 9. CDR3 nucleotide sequence: TGTGCCAGCAGCTACCCTACGACAGGGACAGAGACCCAGTACTTC. As protein: CASSYPTTGTETQYF. The full variable domain, its missing parts supplied by reference TRBV7-2 and TRBJ2-5, is GAGVSQSPSNKVTEKGKDVELRCDPISGHTALYWYRQSLGQGLEFLIYFQGNSAPDKSGLPSDRFSAERTGGSVSTLTIQRTQQEDSAVYLCASSYPTTGTETQYFGPGTRLLVL.

This clonotype was seen a few times. This chain links TRBV28 with TRBJ2-3, with 13 positions matching TRBD2. Germline V gives CDR1 MDHEN, CDR2 SYDVKM. The CDR3 has 15 amino acids. J gave up 6 bases and V 7 bases, and 7 bases lay outside the gene matches. CDR3 region: CASNSRGLAGDTQYF. CDR3 coding DNA: TGTGCCAGCAATTCCCGGGGACTAGCGGGGGATACGCAGTATTTT.

This clonotype was found many times. The gene calls are TRBV12-3 or TRBV12-4 and TRBJ2-5; 7 bases map to TRBD1. J was trimmed by 3 bases and V by 5 bases; bases with no gene match: 0. The CDR3 spans 12 residues. The chain's CDR3 is CASSQGEETQYF. The CDR3 region has the DNA TGTGCCAGCAGTCAGGGGGAAGAGACCCAGTACTTC.

This clonotype was counted many times. The chain combines TRBV20-1 with TRBJ2-7; D is ambiguous. With 6 bases removed from V and 0 bases from J, the gap between germline ends came to 9 bases. Germline lookup yields CDR1 DFQATT and CDR2 SNEGSKA (reference sequence). The CDR3 runs 12 residues. The CDR3 DNA sequence: TGCAGTGCCGAGAGTCGCTCCTACGAGCAGTACTTC. It specifies CSAESRSYEQYF.

The gene calls are TRBV27 and TRBJ1-4; no clear D. The CDR3 contains 14 residues. The V end was cut by 2 bases, the J end by 8 bases, with 12 bases between. In germline, CDR1 is MNHEY, CDR2 SMNVEV (reference sequence). As DNA, the CDR3 is TGTGCCAGCAGTTTACTCCCCCGCGCAGAAAAACTGTTTTTT. Its protein product is CASSLLPRAEKLFF.